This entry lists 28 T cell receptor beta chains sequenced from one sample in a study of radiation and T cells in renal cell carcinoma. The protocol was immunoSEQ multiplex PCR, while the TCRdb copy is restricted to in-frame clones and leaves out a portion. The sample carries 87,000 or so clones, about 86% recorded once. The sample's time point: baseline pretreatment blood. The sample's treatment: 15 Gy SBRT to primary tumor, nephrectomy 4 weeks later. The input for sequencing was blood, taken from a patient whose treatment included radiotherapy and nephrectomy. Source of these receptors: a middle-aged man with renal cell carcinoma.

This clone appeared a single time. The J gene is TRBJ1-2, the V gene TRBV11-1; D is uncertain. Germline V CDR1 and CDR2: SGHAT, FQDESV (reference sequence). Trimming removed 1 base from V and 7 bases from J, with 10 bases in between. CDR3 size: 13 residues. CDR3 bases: TGTGCCAGCAGCTTAGATTGGGGTTCTGGCTACACCTTC. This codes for CASSLDWGSGYTF.

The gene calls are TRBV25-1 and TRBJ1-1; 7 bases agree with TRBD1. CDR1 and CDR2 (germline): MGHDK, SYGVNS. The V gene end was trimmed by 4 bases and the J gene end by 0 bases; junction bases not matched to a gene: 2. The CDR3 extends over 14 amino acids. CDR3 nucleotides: TGTGCCAGCAGTGTGACAGGGATGAACACTGAAGCTTTCTTT. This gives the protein CASSVTGMNTEAFF.

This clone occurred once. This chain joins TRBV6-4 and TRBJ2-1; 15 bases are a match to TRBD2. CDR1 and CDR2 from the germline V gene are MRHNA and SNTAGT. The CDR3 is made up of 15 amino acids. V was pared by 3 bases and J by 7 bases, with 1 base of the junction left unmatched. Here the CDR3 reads CASSEGTSGGNEQFF. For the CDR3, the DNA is TGTGCCAGCAGTGAGGGGACTAGCGGGGGGAATGAGCAGTTCTTC.

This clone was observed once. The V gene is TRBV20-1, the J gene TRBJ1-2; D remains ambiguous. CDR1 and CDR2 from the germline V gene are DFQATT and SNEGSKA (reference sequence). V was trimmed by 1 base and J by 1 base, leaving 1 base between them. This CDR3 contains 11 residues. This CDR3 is CSARVNYGYTF. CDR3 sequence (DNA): TGCAGTGCTAGAGTTAACTATGGCTACACCTTC.

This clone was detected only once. In DNA, the CDR3 is TGTGCCACCAGCAGAGATGATTTAGGTTCGCAGATCCAAGAGACCCAGTACTTC. This encodes CATSRDDLGSQIQETQYF. This sequence joins TRBV15 and TRBJ2-5; the D is unclear. Germline CDR1 reads LNHNV; CDR2 reads YYDKDF (reference sequence). Trimming stripped 0 bases from V and 1 base from J, with 18 bases between. The length of the CDR3 is 18 residues. Full variable domain (rest looked up from reference TRBV15 and TRBJ2-5): DAMVIQNPRYQVTQFGKPVTLSCSQTLNHNVMYWYQQKSSQAPKLLFHYYDKDFNNEADTPDNFQSRRPNTSFCFLDIRSPGLGDTAMYLCATSRDDLGSQIQETQYFGPGTRLLVL.

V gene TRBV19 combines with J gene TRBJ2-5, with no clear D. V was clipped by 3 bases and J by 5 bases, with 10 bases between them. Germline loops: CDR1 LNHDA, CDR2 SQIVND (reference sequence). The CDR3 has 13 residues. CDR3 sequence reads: CASSIRLWETQYF. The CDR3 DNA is TGTGCCAGTAGTATTCGGCTTTGGGAGACCCAGTACTTC.

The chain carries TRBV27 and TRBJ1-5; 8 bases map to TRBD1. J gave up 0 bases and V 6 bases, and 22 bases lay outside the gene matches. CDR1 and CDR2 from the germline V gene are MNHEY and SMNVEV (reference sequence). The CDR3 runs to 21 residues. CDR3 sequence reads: CASSLQGVRTGRLYSNQPQHF. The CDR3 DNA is TGTGCCAGCAGCTTACAGGGGGTTCGGACAGGTCGACTCTATAGCAATCAGCCCCAGCATTTT.

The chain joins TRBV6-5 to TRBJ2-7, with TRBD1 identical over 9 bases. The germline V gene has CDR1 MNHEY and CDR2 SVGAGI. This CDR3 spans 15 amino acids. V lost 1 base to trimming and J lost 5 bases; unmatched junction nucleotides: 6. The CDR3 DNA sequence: TGTGCCAGCAGTTACTTCCCGGACAGGGGCGACGAGCAGTACTTC. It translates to CASSYFPDRGDEQYF.

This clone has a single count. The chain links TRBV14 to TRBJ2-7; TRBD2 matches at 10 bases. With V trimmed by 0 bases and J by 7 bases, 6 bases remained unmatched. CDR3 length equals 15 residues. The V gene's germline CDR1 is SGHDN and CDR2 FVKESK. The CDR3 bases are TGTGCCAGCAGCCAAGAACTAGCGGGACCATGGGAGCAGTACTTC. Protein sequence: CASSQELAGPWEQYF. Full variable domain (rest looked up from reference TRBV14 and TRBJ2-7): EAGVTQFPSHSVIEKGQTVTLRCDPISGHDNLYWYRRVMGKEIKFLLHFVKESKQDESGMPNNRFLAERTGGTYSTLKVQPAELEDSGVYFCASSQELAGPWEQYFGPGTRLTVT.

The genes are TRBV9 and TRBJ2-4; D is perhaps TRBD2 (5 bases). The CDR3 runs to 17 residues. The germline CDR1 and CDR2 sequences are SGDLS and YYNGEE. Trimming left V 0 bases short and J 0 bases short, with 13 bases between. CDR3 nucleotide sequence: TGTGCCAGCAGCGTAGTTTATCGGGGAATAGCCAAAAACATTCAGTACTTC. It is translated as CASSVVYRGIAKNIQYF.

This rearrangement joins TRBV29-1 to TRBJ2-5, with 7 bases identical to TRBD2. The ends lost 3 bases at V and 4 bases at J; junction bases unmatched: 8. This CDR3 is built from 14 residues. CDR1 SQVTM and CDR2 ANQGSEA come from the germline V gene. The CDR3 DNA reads TGCAGCGTTGAGCTCAGGGCTAGCGGAGAGACCCAGTACTTC. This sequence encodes CSVELRASGETQYF. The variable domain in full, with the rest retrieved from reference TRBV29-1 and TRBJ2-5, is SAVISQKPSRDICQRGTSLTIQCQVDSQVTMMFWYRQQPGQSLTLIATANQGSEATYESGFVIDKFPISRPNLTFSTLTVSNMSPEDSSIYLCSVELRASGETQYFGPGTRLLVL.

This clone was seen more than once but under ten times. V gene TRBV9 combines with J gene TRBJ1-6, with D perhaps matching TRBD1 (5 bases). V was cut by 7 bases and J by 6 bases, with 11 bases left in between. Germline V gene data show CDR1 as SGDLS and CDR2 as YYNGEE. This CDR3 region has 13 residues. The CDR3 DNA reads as TGTGCCAGCCAGACAGCGCCTAATTCACCCCTCCACTTT. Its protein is CASQTAPNSPLHF.

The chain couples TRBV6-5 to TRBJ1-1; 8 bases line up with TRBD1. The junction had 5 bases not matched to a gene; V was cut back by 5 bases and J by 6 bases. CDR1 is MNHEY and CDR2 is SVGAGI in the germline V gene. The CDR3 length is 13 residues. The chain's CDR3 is CASSKTGVPEAFF. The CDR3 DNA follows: TGTGCCAGCAGTAAGACAGGGGTCCCTGAAGCTTTCTTT.

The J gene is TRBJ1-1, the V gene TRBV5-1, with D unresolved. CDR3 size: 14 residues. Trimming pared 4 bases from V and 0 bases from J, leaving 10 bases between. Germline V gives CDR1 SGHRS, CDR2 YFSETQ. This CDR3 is CASSPNKVNTEAFF. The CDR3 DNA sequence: TGCGCCAGCAGCCCCAATAAGGTGAACACTGAAGCTTTCTTT.

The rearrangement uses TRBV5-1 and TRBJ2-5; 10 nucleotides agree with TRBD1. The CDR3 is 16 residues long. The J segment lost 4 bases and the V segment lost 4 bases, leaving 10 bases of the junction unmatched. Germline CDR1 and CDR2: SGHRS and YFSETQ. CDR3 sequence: CASSQIRQGAGETQYF. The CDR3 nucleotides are TGCGCCAGCAGCCAAATCCGACAGGGGGCGGGAGAGACCCAGTACTTC.

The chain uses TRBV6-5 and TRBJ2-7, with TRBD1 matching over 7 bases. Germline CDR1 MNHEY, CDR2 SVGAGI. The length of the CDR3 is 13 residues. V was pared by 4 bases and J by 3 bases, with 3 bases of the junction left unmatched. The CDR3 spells CASSFGQVYEQYF. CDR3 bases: TGTGCCAGCAGTTTTGGACAGGTCTACGAGCAGTACTTC.

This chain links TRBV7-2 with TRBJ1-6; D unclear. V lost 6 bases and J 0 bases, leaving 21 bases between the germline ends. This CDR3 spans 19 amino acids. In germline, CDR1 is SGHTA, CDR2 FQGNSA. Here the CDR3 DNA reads TGTGCCAGCAGACCCCCGACGGTTGGCCTAAGCTCCTATAATTCACCCCTCCACTTT. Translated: CASRPPTVGLSSYNSPLHF.

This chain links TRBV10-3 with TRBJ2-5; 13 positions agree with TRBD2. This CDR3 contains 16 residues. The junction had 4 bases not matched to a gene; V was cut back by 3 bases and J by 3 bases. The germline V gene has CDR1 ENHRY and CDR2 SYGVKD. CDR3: CAISEWGLAGKETQYF. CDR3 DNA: TGTGCCATCAGTGAATGGGGACTAGCGGGAAAAGAGACCCAGTACTTC.

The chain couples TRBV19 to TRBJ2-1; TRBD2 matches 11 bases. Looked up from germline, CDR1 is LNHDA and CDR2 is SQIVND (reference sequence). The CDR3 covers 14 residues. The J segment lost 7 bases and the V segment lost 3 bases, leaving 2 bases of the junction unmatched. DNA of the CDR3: TGTGCCAGTAGTATTCGGACTAGCGGGAATGAGCAGTTCTTC. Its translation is CASSIRTSGNEQFF.

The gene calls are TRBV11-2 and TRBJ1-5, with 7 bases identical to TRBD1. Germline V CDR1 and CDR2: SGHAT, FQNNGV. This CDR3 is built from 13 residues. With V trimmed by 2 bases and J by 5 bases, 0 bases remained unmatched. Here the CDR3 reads CASSLTGDQPQHF. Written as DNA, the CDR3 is TGTGCCAGCAGCTTAACAGGGGATCAGCCCCAGCATTTT.

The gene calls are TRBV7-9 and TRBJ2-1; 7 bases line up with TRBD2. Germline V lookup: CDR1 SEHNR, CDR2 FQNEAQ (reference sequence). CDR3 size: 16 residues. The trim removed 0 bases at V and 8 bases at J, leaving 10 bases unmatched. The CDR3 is CASSLALAEEVDEQFF. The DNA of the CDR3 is TGTGCCAGCAGCTTAGCCCTAGCGGAGGAGGTAGATGAGCAGTTCTTC.

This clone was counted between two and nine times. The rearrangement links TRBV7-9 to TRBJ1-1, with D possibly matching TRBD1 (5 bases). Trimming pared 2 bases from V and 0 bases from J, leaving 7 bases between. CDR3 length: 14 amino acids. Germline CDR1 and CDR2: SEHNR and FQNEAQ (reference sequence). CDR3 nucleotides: TGTGCCAGCAGCTTAATGGGGGTGAACACTGAAGCTTTCTTT. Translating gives CASSLMGVNTEAFF.

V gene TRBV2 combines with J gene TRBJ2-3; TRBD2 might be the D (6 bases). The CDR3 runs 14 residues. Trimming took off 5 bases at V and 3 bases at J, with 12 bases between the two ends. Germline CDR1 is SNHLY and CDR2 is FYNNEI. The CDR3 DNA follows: TGTGCCAGCAGTCGCGGGGTAGGGACAGATACGCAGTATTTT. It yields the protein CASSRGVGTDTQYF.

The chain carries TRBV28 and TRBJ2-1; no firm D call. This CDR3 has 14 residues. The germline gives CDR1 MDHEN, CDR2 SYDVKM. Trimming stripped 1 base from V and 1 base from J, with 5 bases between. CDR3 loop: CASSLSVSYNEQFF. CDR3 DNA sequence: TGTGCCAGCAGTTTATCAGTATCCTACAATGAGCAGTTCTTC.

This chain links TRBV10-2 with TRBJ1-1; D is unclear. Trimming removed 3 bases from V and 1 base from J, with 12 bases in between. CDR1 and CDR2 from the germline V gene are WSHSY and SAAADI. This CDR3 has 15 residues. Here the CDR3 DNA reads TGCGCCAGCAGTGACGGCAACTTAAGGAACACTGAAGCTTTCTTT. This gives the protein CASSDGNLRNTEAFF.

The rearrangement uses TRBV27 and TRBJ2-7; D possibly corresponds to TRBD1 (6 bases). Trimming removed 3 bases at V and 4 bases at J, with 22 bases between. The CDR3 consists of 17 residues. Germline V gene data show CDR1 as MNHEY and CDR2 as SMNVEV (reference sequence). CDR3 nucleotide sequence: TGTGCCAGCAGTTTGAGCTTATTGGCAGGGGATTGGTACGAGCAGTACTTC. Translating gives CASSLSLLAGDWYEQYF.

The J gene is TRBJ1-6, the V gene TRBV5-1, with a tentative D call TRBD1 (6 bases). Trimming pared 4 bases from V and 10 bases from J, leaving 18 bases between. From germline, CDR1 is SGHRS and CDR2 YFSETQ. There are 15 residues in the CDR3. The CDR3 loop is CASSTYGQHSSPLHF. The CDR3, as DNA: TGCGCCAGCAGCACGTACGGACAGCACTCCTCACCCCTCCACTTT.

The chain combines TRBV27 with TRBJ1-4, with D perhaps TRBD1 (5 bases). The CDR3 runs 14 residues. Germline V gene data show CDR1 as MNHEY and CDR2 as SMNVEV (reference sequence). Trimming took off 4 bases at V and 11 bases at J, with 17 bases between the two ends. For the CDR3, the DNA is TGTGCCAGCAGTTCCCCATCCTGGGACTTCAAACTGTTTTTT. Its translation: CASSSPSWDFKLFF.